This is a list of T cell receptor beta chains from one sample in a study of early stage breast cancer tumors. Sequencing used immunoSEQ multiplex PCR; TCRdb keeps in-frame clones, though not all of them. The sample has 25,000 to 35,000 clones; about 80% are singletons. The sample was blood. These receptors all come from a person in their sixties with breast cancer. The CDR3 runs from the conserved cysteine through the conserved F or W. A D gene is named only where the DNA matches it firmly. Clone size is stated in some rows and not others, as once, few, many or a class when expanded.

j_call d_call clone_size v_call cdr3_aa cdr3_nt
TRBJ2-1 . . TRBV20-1 CSVSSYNEQFF TGCAGTGTCTCCTCCTACAATGAGCAGTTCTTC
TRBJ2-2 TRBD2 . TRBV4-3 CASSPAGGASTGELFF TGCGCCAGCAGTCCAGCGGGAGGAGCCTCCACCGGGGAGCTGTTTTTT
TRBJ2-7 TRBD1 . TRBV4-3 CASSQGPKGQGPYEQYF TGCGCCAGCAGCCAAGGACCAAAGGGACAGGGTCCCTACGAGCAGTACTTC
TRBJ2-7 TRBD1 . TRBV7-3 CASSRGQGSPYEQYF TGTGCCAGCAGCCGGGGACAGGGGAGCCCCTACGAGCAGTACTTC
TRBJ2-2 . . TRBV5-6 CASSDDRRGELFF TGTGCCAGCAGCGACGACAGAAGAGGGGAGCTGTTTTTT
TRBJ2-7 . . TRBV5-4 CASSFRQAPEQYF TGTGCCAGCAGCTTTAGACAGGCTCCCGAGCAGTACTTC
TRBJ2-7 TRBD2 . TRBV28 CASSSSPFLAGGTYEQYF TGTGCCAGCAGTTCCTCGCCATTTCTAGCGGGAGGTACCTACGAGCAGTACTTC
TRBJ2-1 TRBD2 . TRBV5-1 CASSPTSGRLSEQFF TGCGCCAGCAGCCCGACTAGCGGGAGGTTATCAGAGCAGTTCTTC
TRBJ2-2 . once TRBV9 CASRVTGSNTGELFF TGTGCCAGCAGAGTCACAGGGTCGAACACCGGGGAGCTGTTTTTT
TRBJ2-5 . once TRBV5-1 CASSLVRSVQETQYF TGCGCCAGCAGCTTGGTTCGGTCGGTCCAAGAGACCCAGTACTTC
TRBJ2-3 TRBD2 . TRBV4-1 CASSQGTSGGDTQYF TGCGCCAGCAGCCAAGGGACTAGCGGGGGCGATACGCAGTATTTT
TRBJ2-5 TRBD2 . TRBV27 CASSLSGGGVLGTQYF TGTGCCAGCAGTTTATCGGGGGGAGGGGTTTTGGGGACCCAGTACTTC
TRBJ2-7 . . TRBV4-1 CASSRAFFSYEQYF TGCGCCAGCAGCCGAGCATTTTTCTCCTACGAGCAGTACTTC
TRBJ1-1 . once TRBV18 CASSPIRVGQMNTEAFF TGTGCCAGCTCACCAATTAGGGTCGGACAAATGAACACTGAAGCTTTCTTT
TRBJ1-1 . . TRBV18 CASSPSGETEAFF TGTGCCAGCTCACCATCCGGGGAAACTGAAGCTTTCTTT
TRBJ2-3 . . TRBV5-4 CASSLPGADTQYF TGTGCCAGCAGCTTGCCGGGGGCAGATACGCAGTATTTT
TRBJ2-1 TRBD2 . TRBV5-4 CASSWPGTSGDNEQFF TGTGCCAGCAGCTGGCCCGGGACTAGCGGGGACAATGAGCAGTTCTTC
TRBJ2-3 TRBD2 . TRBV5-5 CASSFPGQGWTSGRDTQYF TGTGCCAGCAGCTTTCCTGGACAGGGATGGACTAGCGGGAGGGATACGCAGTATTTT
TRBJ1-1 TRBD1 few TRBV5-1 CASSLGQGQEAFF TGCGCCAGCAGCTTGGGACAGGGTCAAGAAGCTTTCTTT
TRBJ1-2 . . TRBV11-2 CASSLGADRIYGYTF TGTGCCAGCAGCTTAGGGGCGGACAGAATCTATGGCTACACCTTC
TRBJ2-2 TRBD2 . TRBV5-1 CASSGSGMNTGELFF TGCGCCAGCAGCGGGAGCGGGATGAACACCGGGGAGCTGTTTTTT
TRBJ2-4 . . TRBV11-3 CASSLYESGFQYF TGTGCCAGCAGCTTATATGAGTCGGGGTTTCAGTACTTC
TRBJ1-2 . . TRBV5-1 CASSLDPENYGYTF TGCGCCAGCAGCTTGGATCCCGAGAACTATGGCTACACCTTC
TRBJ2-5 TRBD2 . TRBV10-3 CAISEGGRAGETQYF TGTGCCATCAGTGAGGGCGGGAGGGCCGGGGAGACCCAGTACTTC
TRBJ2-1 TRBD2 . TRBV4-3 CASSHAGTSGKNEQFF TGCGCCAGCAGCCATGCCGGGACTAGCGGGAAAAATGAGCAGTTCTTC
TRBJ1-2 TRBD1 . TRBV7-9 CASSHPGQGYGYTF TGTGCCAGCAGCCACCCTGGACAGGGCTATGGCTACACCTTC
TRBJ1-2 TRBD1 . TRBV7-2 CASSLVAGGDYGYTF TGTGCCAGCAGCTTAGTAGCAGGGGGCGACTATGGCTACACCTTC
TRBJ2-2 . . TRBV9 CASSAIGQGTGELFF TGTGCCAGCAGCGCGATAGGGCAGGGGACCGGGGAGCTGTTTTTT
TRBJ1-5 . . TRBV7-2 CASSLEGHLSNQPQHF TGTGCCAGCAGCTTAGAGGGACACCTTAGCAATCAGCCCCAGCATTTT
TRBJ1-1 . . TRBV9 CASSVIGDGGTEAFF TGTGCCAGCAGCGTGATAGGGGATGGCGGCACTGAAGCTTTCTTT
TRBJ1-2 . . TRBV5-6 CASSGRGNYGYTF TGTGCCAGCAGCGGAAGGGGGAACTATGGCTACACCTTC
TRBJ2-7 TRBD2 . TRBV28 CASSGAGGKSSYEQYF TGTGCCAGCAGTGGAGCGGGAGGGAAGAGCTCCTACGAGCAGTACTTC
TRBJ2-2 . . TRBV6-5 CASGGKSSNTGELFF TGTGCCAGTGGGGGCAAGTCATCGAACACCGGGGAGCTGTTTTTT
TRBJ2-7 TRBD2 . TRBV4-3 CASSQDRLAGDEQYF TGCGCCAGCAGCCAAGATAGGCTAGCGGGAGACGAGCAGTACTTC
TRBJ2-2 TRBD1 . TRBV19 CASSIRQGSVTGELFF TGTGCCAGTAGTATTAGACAGGGTAGTGTGACCGGGGAGCTGTTTTTT
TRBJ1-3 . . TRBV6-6 CASSRTSPGNTIYF TGTGCCAGCAGTCGGACTAGTCCTGGAAACACCATATATTTT
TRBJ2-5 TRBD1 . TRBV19 CASSPNRQGEETQYF TGTGCCAGTAGTCCCAACCGACAGGGGGAAGAGACCCAGTACTTC
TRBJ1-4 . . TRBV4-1 CASSQYGGSANEKLFF TGCGCCAGCAGCCAATACGGGGGGTCGGCTAATGAAAAACTGTTTTTT
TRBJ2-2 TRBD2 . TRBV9 CASSVASDLAGGSSTGELFF TGTGCCAGCAGCGTAGCCTCCGACTTAGCGGGAGGGAGTTCCACCGGGGAGCTGTTTTTT
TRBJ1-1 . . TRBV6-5 CASSTGGRNTEAFF TGTGCCAGCAGTACAGGCGGCAGGAACACTGAAGCTTTCTTT
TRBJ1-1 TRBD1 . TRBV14 CASSNPPGQLNTEAFF TGTGCCAGCAGCAACCCTCCGGGACAGCTGAACACTGAAGCTTTCTTT
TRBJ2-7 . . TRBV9 CASSVGATGSIYEQYF TGTGCCAGCAGCGTAGGGGCAACAGGTTCAATATACGAGCAGTACTTC
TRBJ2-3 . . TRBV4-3 CASSQLAYTDTQYF TGCGCCAGCAGCCAATTAGCGTACACAGATACGCAGTATTTT
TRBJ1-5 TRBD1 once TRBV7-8 CASSLRQGNNQPQHF TGTGCCAGCAGCTTAAGACAGGGGAATAATCAGCCCCAGCATTTT
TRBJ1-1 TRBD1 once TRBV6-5 CASGKTGGWNTEAFF TGTGCCAGCGGAAAGACAGGGGGGTGGAACACTGAAGCTTTCTTT
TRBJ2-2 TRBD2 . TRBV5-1 CASSTLTSGNTGELFF TGCGCCAGCAGCACCTTGACTAGCGGGAACACCGGGGAGCTGTTTTTT
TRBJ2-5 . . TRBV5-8 CASSFGSGGYQETQYF TGTGCCAGCAGCTTTGGTAGCGGAGGCTATCAAGAGACCCAGTACTTC